This TCR beta chain was identified during a study of T-cell memory formation after mild COVID-19. Study information: The study found TCR clusters largely donor specific. Study-level points and caveats: CD4+ contracting clones lay mainly in CM and EM, CD8+ ones in EMRA. The study found balanced CD4/CD8 in clones contracting day 15 to 85 and a CD4+ lean in later expanders.

This clonotype was detected many times. Its target is not known. A 5'RACE reaction primed in the constant segment made cDNA libraries of TCR alpha and TCR beta, and these carried sample barcodes and UMIs. TCRdb redid the calling of the 5' RACE reads with MiXCR, one entry per CDR3 protein. The repertoire holds a few hundred thousand distinct CDR3 sequences, with more than 25% as singletons. CDR3 length equals 15 residues. Germline lookup yields CDR1 SGHTA and CDR2 FQGNSA. Trimming removed 5 bases from V and 7 bases from J, with 17 bases in between. The gene calls are TRBV7-2 and TRBJ2-2, with D possibly matching TRBD2 (6 bases). The sequencing sample was made of PBMCs or a T cell subset sorted from them (not recorded which). The sequence was obtained from an adult woman who had mild COVID-19 (a few samples of this study predate the infection). Cell type and time point are not known. DNA of the CDR3: TGTGCCAGCAGCGCCCGACTAGGAGGGGACGGGGAGCTGTTTTTT. This gives the protein CASSARLGGDGELFF.